The entry that follows covers one T cell receptor (beta chain) sequence. The antigen remains undetermined. The PCR had 60 Vbeta and 13 Jbeta primers. The repertoire was sequenced with immunoSEQ multiplex PCR; TCRdb's copy has only in-frame clones and lacks some. The table lists about 150,000 clones, about 80% of them singletons. The data originate from a study of cytomegalovirus exposure and HLA in healthy donors. Overall study results and limits: Accurate predictions that matched the HLA-A and HLA-B alleles of most subjects were reportedly made from TCR beta sequences. Compared with the roughly 670-donor mean, an Asian-associated ancestry cluster reportedly had fewer N-insertions, according to a later analysis.

Germline assignment: CDR1 MNHNS and CDR2 SASEGT. Trimming removed 6 bases at V and 3 bases at J, with 9 bases between. The CDR3 has 13 residues. This receptor was taken from a woman in her 40s in good health and CMV-seronegative. The specimen sequenced was PBMCs. This chain joins TRBV6-1 and TRBJ2-1, with D hard to call. CDR3 in amino acids: CASSERLYNEQFF. The CDR3, as DNA: TGTGCCAGCAGCGAACGTCTCTACAATGAGCAGTTCTTC.